This is a list of T cell receptor beta chains from one sample in a study of T cell repertoires and Cas9 in healthy adults. The method was immunoSEQ multiplex PCR; TCRdb's version includes in-frame clones alone and lacks a portion of them. The repertoire holds fewer than 15,000 clones, with roughly nine tenths as singletons. The material sequenced was Tregs (CD4+, CD25+, CD127-, CD137-, CD154-) from PBMCs; culture status not recorded. Receptors were obtained from a human donor in good health. Both conserved end residues are part of each CDR3. The D gene is left open where the match is weak. Only part of the rows carry a size: once, few, many, or a class if the clone is expanded.

cdr3_nt	cdr3_aa	d_call	j_call	v_call	clone_size
TGCGCCAGCAGCTGGGGCGCGGGGGGAGGTGGGACAGTCTACGAGCAGTACTTC	CASSWGAGGGGTVYEQYF	NA	TRBJ2-7	TRBV5-1	NA
TGCAGTGCTAGAGAATACAATGAGCAGTTCTTC	CSAREYNEQFF	NA	TRBJ2-1	TRBV20-1	NA
TGTGCCAGCAGGTTTCGATTACACCATCAGCCCCAGCATTTT	CASRFRLHHQPQHF	NA	TRBJ1-5	TRBV6-1	NA
TGTGCCAGCAGTCCTACCATAGGGTACGGGGAGACCCAGTACTTC	CASSPTIGYGETQYF	NA	TRBJ2-5	TRBV4-2	NA
TGTGCCTGGGGCCAGCATCCTAATGAAAAACTGTTTTTT	CAWGQHPNEKLFF	NA	TRBJ1-4	TRBV30	NA
TGTGCCAGCAGCCTGGGGACTCCGCGGGATACGCAGTATTTT	CASSLGTPRDTQYF	NA	TRBJ2-3	TRBV7-6	NA
TGTGCCAGCAATTTATCTTTTGGGGAGAATCAGCCCCAGCATTTT	CASNLSFGENQPQHF	NA	TRBJ1-5	TRBV28	NA
TGTGCTAGTGGTTTGGTCGTCGGAGGGGGGAGATGGGTGACTGAAGCTTTCTTT	CASGLVVGGGRWVTEAFF	NA	TRBJ1-1	TRBV12-5	once
TGCGCCAGCCCCCAGGGGGCAAGGGAACTGTTTTTT	CASPQGARELFF	TRBD1	TRBJ1-4	TRBV10-1	few
TGTGCCAGCAGTTTTTGGACCTCGAGCACCGGGGAGCTGTTTTTT	CASSFWTSSTGELFF	NA	TRBJ2-2	TRBV28	NA
TGTGCCAGTAGTATCGGACAGGTCCCCGGGGAGCTGTTTTTT	CASSIGQVPGELFF	TRBD1	TRBJ2-2	TRBV19	NA
TGTGCCAGCATCCCCGACAGGTGGGGGACTGAAGCTTTCTTT	CASIPDRWGTEAFF	NA	TRBJ1-1	TRBV2	NA
TGCGCCAGCAGCGTGACTAGCGGGGGGCTTTCCTACGAGCAGTACTTC	CASSVTSGGLSYEQYF	TRBD2	TRBJ2-7	TRBV5-1	NA
TGTGCCAGTAGGCAACAAGGAGTGGCAACTAATGAAAAACTGTTTTTT	CASRQQGVATNEKLFF	NA	TRBJ1-4	TRBV19	NA
TGTGCCACTAACCGGGACAGGGCGGACGAGCAGTACTTC	CATNRDRADEQYF	TRBD1	TRBJ2-7	TRBV2	NA
TGTGCCAGCAGCCCCCAAAGGAACACTGAAGCTTTCTTT	CASSPQRNTEAFF	NA	TRBJ1-1	TRBV11-2	NA
TGTGCCACCAGCAGAGGAAGGGGAAGCTCCTACGAGCAGTACTTC	CATSRGRGSSYEQYF	NA	TRBJ2-7	TRBV15	NA
TGTGCCAGTCGGACAGGGTTGTACGAGCAGTACTTC	CASRTGLYEQYF	TRBD1	TRBJ2-7	TRBV2	NA
TGTGCCAGCAGCAAAGTGGGTGGGAGGACAGGGGATTCCTACGAGCAGTACTTC	CASSKVGGRTGDSYEQYF	NA	TRBJ2-7	TRBV21-1	NA
TGTGCCAGCAAAAACCTAGCGGGGGCTAACACCGGGGAGCTGTTTTTT	CASKNLAGANTGELFF	TRBD2	TRBJ2-2	TRBV27	NA
TGCGCCAGCAGCTTGGACGGACGAGCCTTGCCTGGAAACACCATATATTTT	CASSLDGRALPGNTIYF	NA	TRBJ1-3	TRBV5-1	NA
TGTGCCAGTAGTATAGGTAGCGGGGGCCTCACGAATACGCAGTATTTT	CASSIGSGGLTNTQYF	TRBD2	TRBJ2-3	TRBV19	NA
TGTGCCAGCACCCACCGGGCGGGAGGGAAATCGGAGCTGTTTTTT	CASTHRAGGKSELFF	TRBD2	TRBJ2-2	TRBV2	NA
TGCAGTGCTAGTGTTCTCGGGGAGCAGTACTTC	CSASVLGEQYF	NA	TRBJ2-7	TRBV20-1	NA
TGTGCCAGCAGCCCTCAACGGGACGGCGAGCAGTACTTC	CASSPQRDGEQYF	NA	TRBJ2-7	TRBV11-3	NA
TGCGCCAGCAGCTGGGGGACAGGGTATAGCACAGATACGCAGTATTTT	CASSWGTGYSTDTQYF	TRBD1	TRBJ2-3	TRBV5-1	NA
TGTGCCAGCAGTTCGACAGGGGGCGGGTGGTTCTTC	CASSSTGGGWFF	TRBD1	TRBJ2-1	TRBV28	NA
TGTGCCAGCAGTGAAGACCCGGGACAGGGAGAAAAACTGTTTTTT	CASSEDPGQGEKLFF	TRBD1	TRBJ1-4	TRBV6-1	NA
TGTGCTAGCAGCTTAGGGGTCGCCAAAGAGACCCAGTACTTC	CASSLGVAKETQYF	NA	TRBJ2-5	TRBV7-7	NA
TGTGCCAGCAGAAAGAATGAGCAGTTCTTC	CASRKNEQFF	NA	TRBJ2-1	TRBV28	NA
TGCAGCGTTGAAGATCGAGCCGGGACCTATGGCTACACCTTC	CSVEDRAGTYGYTF	NA	TRBJ1-2	TRBV29-1	NA
TGCGCCAGCAGCCCGCAGACTAGCGGGGTATACAATGAGCAGTTCTTC	CASSPQTSGVYNEQFF	TRBD2	TRBJ2-1	TRBV5-1	NA
TGTGCCAGCAGCTTAAGTCCAGAGCTCTCTGGAAACACCATATATTTT	CASSLSPELSGNTIYF	NA	TRBJ1-3	TRBV7-2	NA
TGTGCCAGCAGCACCAACCCCACAGGGGGCGCGTGGGGCTACACCTTC	CASSTNPTGGAWGYTF	TRBD1	TRBJ1-2	TRBV5-4	NA
TGTGCCAGTAATACACCGGGATCCGGCGTGGCTTTCTTT	CASNTPGSGVAFF	NA	TRBJ1-1	TRBV19	NA
TGCGCCATCAAGCCAGACTACCCCCAGTACTTC	CAIKPDYPQYF	NA	TRBJ2-7	TRBV10-1	NA
TGTGCCAGTAGCCCCCAGCGGGGTATCACAGATACGCAGTATTTT	CASSPQRGITDTQYF	TRBD2	TRBJ2-3	TRBV19	NA
TGTGCCAGTAGTGGGCCAAGGGACAGGGTTTACTATGGCTACACCTTC	CASSGPRDRVYYGYTF	TRBD1	TRBJ1-2	TRBV19	once
TGTGCCACCGAGCCCAGCTCCTATAATTCACCCCTCCACTTT	CATEPSSYNSPLHF	NA	TRBJ1-6	TRBV7-9	NA
TGTGCCAGCAGCTTAGTGTTCCCCGGGGAGCTGTTTTTT	CASSLVFPGELFF	NA	TRBJ2-2	TRBV11-3	NA
TGTGCCAGCAGGAGGGAGAGGAACACTGAAGCTTTCTTT	CASRRERNTEAFF	NA	TRBJ1-1	TRBV7-2	NA
TGTGCCAGCTCACCGGGGGGACAGGGAGAAGCTTTCTTT	CASSPGGQGEAFF	TRBD1	TRBJ1-1	TRBV18	NA
TGTGCCTGGAGTCGTACCCCAACGTGGGGGACTGAAGCTTTCTTT	CAWSRTPTWGTEAFF	NA	TRBJ1-1	TRBV30	NA
TGCGCCAGCAGCTTCCTGGACAGGGGGCGGGAGCAGTACTTC	CASSFLDRGREQYF	TRBD1	TRBJ2-7	TRBV5-1	NA
TGTGCCAGCAGTGAGGGACTAGCCCGGTTCGCGAACACCGGGGAGCTGTTTTTT	CASSEGLARFANTGELFF	TRBD2	TRBJ2-2	TRBV6-1	NA
TGTGCCAGTCGGGCCCCTTGGGGCTACACCTTC	CASRAPWGYTF	NA	TRBJ1-2	TRBV6-6	NA
TGTGCCAGTAGTGTTCGGGGAACGAACACTGAAGCTTTCTTT	CASSVRGTNTEAFF	NA	TRBJ1-1	TRBV19	few
TGTGCCAGCAGCTTAGGGGGAACAGATACGCAGTATTTT	CASSLGGTDTQYF	NA	TRBJ2-3	TRBV7-9	NA
TGTGCCAGCAGGGCCGGCCCTAACACTGAAGCTTTCTTT	CASRAGPNTEAFF	NA	TRBJ1-1	TRBV7-6	NA
TGTGCCAGCAGAACAACAGGGGGCCGGGAGACCCAGTACTTC	CASRTTGGRETQYF	TRBD1	TRBJ2-5	TRBV6-5	NA
TGTGCCAGCAAACCGACAACTACCGGGGAGCTGTTTTTT	CASKPTTTGELFF	NA	TRBJ2-2	TRBV6-6	NA
TGTGCCAGCAGCCCTTCCACAGGGACCGAGCAGTACTTC	CASSPSTGTEQYF	NA	TRBJ2-7	TRBV7-9	NA